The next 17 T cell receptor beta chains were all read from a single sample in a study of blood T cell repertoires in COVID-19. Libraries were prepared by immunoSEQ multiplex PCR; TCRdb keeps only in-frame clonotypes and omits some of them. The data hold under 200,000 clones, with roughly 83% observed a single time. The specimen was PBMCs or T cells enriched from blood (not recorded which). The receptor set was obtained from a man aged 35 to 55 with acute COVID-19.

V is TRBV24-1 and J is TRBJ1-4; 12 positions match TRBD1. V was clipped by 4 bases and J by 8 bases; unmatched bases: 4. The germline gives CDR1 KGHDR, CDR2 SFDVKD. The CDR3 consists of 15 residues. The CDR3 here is CATSEGTGGREKLFF. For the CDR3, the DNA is TGTGCCACCAGTGAGGGGACAGGGGGCAGGGAAAAACTGTTTTTT.

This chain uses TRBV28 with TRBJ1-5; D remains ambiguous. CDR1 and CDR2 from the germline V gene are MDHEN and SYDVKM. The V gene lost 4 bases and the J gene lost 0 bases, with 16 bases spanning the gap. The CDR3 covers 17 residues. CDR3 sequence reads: CASSSPRLADSNQPQHF. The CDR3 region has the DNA TGTGCCAGCAGTTCCCCTCGGCTAGCGGATAGCAATCAGCCCCAGCATTTT.

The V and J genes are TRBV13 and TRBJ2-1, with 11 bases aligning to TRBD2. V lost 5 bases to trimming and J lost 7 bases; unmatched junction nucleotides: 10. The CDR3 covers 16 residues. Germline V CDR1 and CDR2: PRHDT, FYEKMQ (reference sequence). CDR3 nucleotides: TGTGCCAGCAGCAGGTATAGCGGGAGGGCCGGGAATGAGCAGTTCTTC. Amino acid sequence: CASSRYSGRAGNEQFF. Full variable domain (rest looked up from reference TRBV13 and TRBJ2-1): AAGVIQSPRHLIKEKRETATLKCYPIPRHDTVYWYQQGPGQDPQFLISFYEKMQSDKGSIPDRFSAQQFSDYHSELNMSSLELGDSALYFCASSRYSGRAGNEQFFGPGTRLTVL.

The chain's CDR3 is CASSPARTGRSKMNTEAFF. CDR3 bases: TGTGCCAGCAGTCCAGCCCGGACAGGCAGAAGCAAAATGAACACTGAAGCTTTCTTT. The chain combines TRBV7-9 with TRBJ1-1; TRBD1 matches 7 bases. CDR3 length: 19 residues. The germline gives CDR1 SEHNR, CDR2 FQNEAQ (reference sequence). The V gene end was trimmed by 6 bases and the J gene end by 0 bases; junction bases not matched to a gene: 19.

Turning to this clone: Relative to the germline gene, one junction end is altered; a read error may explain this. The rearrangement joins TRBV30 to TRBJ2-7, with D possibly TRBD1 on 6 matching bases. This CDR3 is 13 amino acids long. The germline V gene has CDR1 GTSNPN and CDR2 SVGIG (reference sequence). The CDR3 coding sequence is TGTGCCCGGAGTAAGGGACAATCCTACGAGCAGTACTTC. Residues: CARSKGQSYEQYF.

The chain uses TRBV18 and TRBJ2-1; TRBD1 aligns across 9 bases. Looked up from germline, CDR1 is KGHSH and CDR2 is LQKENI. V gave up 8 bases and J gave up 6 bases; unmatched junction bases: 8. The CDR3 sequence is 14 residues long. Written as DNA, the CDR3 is TGTGCCAGCCAGCTGGGACAGGGTTCCAATGAGCAGTTCTTC. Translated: CASQLGQGSNEQFF.

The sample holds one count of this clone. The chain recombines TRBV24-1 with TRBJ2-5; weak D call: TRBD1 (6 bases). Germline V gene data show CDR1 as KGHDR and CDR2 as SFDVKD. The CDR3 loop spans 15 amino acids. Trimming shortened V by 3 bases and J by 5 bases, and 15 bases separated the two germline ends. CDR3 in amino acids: CATSDTDRRWETQYF. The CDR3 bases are TGTGCCACCAGTGATACCGACAGGCGGTGGGAGACCCAGTACTTC.

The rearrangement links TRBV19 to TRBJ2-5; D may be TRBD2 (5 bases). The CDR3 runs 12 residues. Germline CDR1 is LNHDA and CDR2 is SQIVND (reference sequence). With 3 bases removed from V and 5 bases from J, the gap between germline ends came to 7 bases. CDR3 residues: CASSIPGETQYF. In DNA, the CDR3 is TGTGCCAGTAGTATCCCGGGGGAGACCCAGTACTTC.

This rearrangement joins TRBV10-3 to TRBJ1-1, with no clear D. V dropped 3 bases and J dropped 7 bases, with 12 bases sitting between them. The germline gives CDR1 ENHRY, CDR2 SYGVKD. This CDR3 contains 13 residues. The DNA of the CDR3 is TGTGCCATCAGTGATTATGGCCCAAATGAAGCTTTCTTT. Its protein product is CAISDYGPNEAFF.

In DNA, the CDR3 is TGTGCCAGCAGCTCAGGGACTAGCGGATACACAGATACGCAGTATTTT. Protein product: CASSSGTSGYTDTQYF. The V and J genes are TRBV5-4 and TRBJ2-3, with 11 bases that match TRBD2. The CDR3 consists of 16 residues. CDR1 and CDR2 (germline): SGHNT, YYREEE (reference sequence). With 3 bases clipped from V and 2 bases from J, the junction kept 5 bases outside the gene matches. Full variable domain (outside the CDR3, taken from reference TRBV5-4 and TRBJ2-3): ETGVTQSPTHLIKTRGQQVTLRCSSQSGHNTVSWYQQALGQGPQFIFQYYREEENGRGNFPPRFSGLQFPNYSSELNVNALELDDSALYLCASSSGTSGYTDTQYFGPGTRLTVL.

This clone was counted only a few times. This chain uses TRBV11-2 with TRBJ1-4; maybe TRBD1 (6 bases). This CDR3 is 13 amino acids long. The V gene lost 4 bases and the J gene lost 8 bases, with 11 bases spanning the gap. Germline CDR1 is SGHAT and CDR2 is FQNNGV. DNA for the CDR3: TGTGCCAGCAGCTCTGGACAGATCGAAAAACTGTTTTTT. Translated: CASSSGQIEKLFF.

CDR3 sequence reads: CASRPVGGNTEAFF. Here the CDR3 DNA reads TGTGCCAGCCGACCGGTGGGGGGGAACACTGAAGCTTTCTTT. V is TRBV28 and J is TRBJ1-1; possibly TRBD1 for D (5 bases). The CDR3 totals 14 residues. CDR1 and CDR2 from the germline V gene are MDHEN and SYDVKM. Between the trimmed V and J ends, which lost 8 bases and 1 base, there was a span of 14 bases. Filled out from reference TRBV28 and TRBJ1-1, the complete variable domain reads DVKVTQSSRYLVKRTGEKVFLECVQDMDHENMFWYRQDPGLGLRLIYFSYDVKMKEKGDIPEGYSVSREKKERFSLILESASTNQTSMYLCASRPVGGNTEAFFGQGTRLTVV.

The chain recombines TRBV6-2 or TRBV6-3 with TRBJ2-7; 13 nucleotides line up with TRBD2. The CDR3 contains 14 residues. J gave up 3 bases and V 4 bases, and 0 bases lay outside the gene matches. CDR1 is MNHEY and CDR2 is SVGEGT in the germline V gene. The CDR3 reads CASSWTSGSYEQYF. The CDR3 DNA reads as TGTGCCAGCAGTTGGACTAGCGGGAGCTACGAGCAGTACTTC.

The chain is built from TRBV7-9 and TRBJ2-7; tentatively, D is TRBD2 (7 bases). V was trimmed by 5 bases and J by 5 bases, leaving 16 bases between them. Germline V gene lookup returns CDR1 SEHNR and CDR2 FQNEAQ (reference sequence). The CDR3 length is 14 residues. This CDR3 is CASSLEGRGDEQYF. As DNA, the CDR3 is TGTGCCAGCAGCCTCGAGGGGAGGGGGGACGAGCAGTACTTC.

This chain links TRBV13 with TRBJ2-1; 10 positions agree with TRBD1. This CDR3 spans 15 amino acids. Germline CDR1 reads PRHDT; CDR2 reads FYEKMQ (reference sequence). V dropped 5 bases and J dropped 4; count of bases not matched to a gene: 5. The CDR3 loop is CASSQGGQGYNEQFF. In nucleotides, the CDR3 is TGTGCCAGCAGCCAAGGGGGACAGGGGTACAATGAGCAGTTCTTC.

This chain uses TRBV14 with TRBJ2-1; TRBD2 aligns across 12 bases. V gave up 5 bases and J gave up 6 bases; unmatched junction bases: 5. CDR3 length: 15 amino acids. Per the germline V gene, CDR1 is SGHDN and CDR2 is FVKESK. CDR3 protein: CASSARTSGINEQFF. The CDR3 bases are TGTGCCAGCAGCGCGCGGACTAGCGGGATCAATGAGCAGTTCTTC.

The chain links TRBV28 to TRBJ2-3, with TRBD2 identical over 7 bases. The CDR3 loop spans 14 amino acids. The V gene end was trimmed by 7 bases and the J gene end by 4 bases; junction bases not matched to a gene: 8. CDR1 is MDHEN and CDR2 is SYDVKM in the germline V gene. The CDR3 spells CASNLGGKSDTQYF. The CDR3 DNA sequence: TGTGCCAGCAATCTGGGAGGGAAGTCAGATACGCAGTATTTT.